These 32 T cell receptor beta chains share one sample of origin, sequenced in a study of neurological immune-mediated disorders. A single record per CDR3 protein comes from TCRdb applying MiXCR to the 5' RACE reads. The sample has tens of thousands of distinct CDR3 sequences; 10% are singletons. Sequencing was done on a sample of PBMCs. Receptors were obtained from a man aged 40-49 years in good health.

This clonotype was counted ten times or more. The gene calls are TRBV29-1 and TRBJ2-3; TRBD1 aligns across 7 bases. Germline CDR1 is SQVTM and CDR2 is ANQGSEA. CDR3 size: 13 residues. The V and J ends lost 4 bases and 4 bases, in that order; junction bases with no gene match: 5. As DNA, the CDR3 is TGCAGCGTTGGGGGACAGACCTCAGATACGCAGTATTTT. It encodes CSVGGQTSDTQYF.

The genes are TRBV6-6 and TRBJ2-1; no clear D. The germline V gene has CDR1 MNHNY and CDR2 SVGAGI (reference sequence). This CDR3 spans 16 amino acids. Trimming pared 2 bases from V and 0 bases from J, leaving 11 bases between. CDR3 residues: CASSYESGSSYNEQFF. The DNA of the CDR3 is TGTGCCAGCAGTTACGAGTCGGGCAGCTCCTACAATGAGCAGTTCTTC.

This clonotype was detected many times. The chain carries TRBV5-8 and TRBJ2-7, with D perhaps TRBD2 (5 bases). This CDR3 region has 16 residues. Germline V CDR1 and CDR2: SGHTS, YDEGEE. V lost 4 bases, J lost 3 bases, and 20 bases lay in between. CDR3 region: CASSPPTSSIFYEQYF. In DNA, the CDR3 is TGTGCCAGCAGCCCCCCTACTAGTTCTATTTTCTACGAGCAGTACTTC.

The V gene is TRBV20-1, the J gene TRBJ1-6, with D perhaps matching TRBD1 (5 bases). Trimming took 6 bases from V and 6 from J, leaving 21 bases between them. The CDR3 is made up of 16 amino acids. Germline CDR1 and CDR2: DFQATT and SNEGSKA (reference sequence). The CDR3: CSARIRGIVCNSPLHF. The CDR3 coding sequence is TGCAGTGCCCGAATACGGGGCATCGTCTGTAATTCACCCCTCCACTTT.

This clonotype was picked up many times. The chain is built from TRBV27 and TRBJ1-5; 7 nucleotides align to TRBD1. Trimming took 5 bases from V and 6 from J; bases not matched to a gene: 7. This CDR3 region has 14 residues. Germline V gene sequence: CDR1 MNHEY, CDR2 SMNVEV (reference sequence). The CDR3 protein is CASSPDRVRQPQHF. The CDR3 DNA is TGTGCCAGCAGTCCCGACAGGGTGCGTCAGCCCCAGCATTTT.

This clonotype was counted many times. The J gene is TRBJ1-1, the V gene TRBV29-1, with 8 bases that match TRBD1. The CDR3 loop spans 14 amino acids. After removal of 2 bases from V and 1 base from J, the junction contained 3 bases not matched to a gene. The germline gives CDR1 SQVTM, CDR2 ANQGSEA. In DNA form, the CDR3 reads TGCAGCGTTGAAACCGGACAGGGGAACACTGAAGCTTTCTTT. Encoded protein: CSVETGQGNTEAFF.

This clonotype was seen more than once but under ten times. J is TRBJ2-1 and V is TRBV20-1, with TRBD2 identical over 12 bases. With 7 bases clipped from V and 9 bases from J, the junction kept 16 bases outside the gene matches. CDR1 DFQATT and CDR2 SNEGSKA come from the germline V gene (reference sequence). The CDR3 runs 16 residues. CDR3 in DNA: TGCAGTGAAGATAAGTTGCTAGCGGGAGGGGGGAGTGAGCAGTTCTTC. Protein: CSEDKLLAGGGSEQFF.

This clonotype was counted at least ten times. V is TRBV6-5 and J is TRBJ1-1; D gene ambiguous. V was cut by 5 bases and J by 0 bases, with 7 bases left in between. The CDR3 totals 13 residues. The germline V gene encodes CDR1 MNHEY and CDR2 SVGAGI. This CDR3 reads CASSRAVNTEAFF. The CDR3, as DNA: TGTGCCAGCAGTCGGGCCGTGAACACTGAAGCTTTCTTT.

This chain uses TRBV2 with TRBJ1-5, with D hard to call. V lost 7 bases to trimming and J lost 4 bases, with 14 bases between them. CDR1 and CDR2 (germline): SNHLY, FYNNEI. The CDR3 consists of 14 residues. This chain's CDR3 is CASTKDTVNQPQHF. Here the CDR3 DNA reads TGTGCCAGCACCAAAGACACCGTTAATCAGCCCCAGCATTTT.

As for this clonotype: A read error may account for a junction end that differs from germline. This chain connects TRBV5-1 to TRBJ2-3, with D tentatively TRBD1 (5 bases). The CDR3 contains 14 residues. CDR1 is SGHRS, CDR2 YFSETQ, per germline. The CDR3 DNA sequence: TGTGCCAGCAGCTTGTGGACAAGCACAGATACGCAGTATTTT. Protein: CASSLWTSTDTQYF.

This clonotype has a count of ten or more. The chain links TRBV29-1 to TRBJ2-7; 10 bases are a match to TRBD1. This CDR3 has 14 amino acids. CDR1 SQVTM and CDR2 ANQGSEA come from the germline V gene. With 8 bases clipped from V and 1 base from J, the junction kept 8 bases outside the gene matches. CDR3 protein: CSPEGDRGSYEQYF. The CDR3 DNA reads TGCAGCCCTGAGGGGGACAGGGGTTCCTACGAGCAGTACTTC.

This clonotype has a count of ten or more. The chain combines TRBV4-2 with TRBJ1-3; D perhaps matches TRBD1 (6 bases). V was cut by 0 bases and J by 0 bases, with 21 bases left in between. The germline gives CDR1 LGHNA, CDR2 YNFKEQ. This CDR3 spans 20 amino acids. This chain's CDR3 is CASSQDPRVQGSFSGNTIYF. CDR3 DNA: TGTGCCAGCAGCCAAGATCCAAGAGTTCAGGGGTCTTTCTCTGGAAACACCATATATTTT.

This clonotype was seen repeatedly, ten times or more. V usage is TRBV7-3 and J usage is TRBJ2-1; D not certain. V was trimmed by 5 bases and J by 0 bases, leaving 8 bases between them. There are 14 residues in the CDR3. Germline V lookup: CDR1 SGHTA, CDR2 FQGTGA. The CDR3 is CASSPPGSYNEQFF. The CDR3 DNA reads TGTGCCAGCAGCCCCCCCGGCTCCTACAATGAGCAGTTCTTC.

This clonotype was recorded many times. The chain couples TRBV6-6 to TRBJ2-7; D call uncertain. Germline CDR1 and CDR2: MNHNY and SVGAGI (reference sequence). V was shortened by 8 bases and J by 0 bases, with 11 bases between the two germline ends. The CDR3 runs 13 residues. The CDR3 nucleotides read TGTGCCAGCCACCGGCAGGACTCCTACGAGCAGTACTTC. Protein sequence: CASHRQDSYEQYF.

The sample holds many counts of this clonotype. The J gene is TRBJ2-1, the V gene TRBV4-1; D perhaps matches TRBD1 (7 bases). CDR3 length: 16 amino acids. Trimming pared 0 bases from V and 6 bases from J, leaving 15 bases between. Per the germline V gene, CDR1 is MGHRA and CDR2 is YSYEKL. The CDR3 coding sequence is TGCGCCAGCAGCCAAGATATAGGCCAGGGGGGCAATGAGCAGTTCTTC. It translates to CASSQDIGQGGNEQFF.

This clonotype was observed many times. CDR3 protein: CASSPLSGGTEAFF. The CDR3 DNA sequence: TGTGCCAGCAGTCCGTTAAGTGGGGGCACTGAAGCTTTCTTT. V gene TRBV27 combines with J gene TRBJ1-1, with D possibly being TRBD1 (5 bases). CDR1 is MNHEY and CDR2 is SMNVEV in the germline V gene (reference sequence). This CDR3 comprises 14 residues. Trimming left V 5 bases short and J 4 bases short, with 14 bases between.

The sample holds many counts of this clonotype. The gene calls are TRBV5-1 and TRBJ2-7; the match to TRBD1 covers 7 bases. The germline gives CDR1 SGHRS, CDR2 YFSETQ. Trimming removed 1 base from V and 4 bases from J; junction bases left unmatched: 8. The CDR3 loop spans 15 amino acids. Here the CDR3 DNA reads TGCGCCAGCAGCTTGTGGACAGGCGGACTTTACGAGCAGTACTTC. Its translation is CASSLWTGGLYEQYF.

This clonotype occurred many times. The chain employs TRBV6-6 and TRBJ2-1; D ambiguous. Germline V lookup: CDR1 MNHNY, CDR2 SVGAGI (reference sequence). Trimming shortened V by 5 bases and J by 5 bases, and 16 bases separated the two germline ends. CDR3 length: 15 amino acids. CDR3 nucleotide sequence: TGTGCCAGCAGTGTAATTGGGCGGCTTAACAATGAGCAGTTCTTC. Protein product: CASSVIGRLNNEQFF.

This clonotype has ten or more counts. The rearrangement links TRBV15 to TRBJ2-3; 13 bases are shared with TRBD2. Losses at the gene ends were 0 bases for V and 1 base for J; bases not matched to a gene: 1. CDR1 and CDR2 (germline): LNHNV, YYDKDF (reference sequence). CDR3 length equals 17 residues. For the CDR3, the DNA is TGTGCCACCAGCAGAGATGGACTAGCGGGGGGCACAGATACGCAGTATTTT. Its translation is CATSRDGLAGGTDTQYF. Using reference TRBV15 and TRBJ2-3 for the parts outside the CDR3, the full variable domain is DAMVIQNPRYQVTQFGKPVTLSCSQTLNHNVMYWYQQKSSQAPKLLFHYYDKDFNNEADTPDNFQSRRPNTSFCFLDIRSPGLGDTAMYLCATSRDGLAGGTDTQYFGPGTRLTVL.

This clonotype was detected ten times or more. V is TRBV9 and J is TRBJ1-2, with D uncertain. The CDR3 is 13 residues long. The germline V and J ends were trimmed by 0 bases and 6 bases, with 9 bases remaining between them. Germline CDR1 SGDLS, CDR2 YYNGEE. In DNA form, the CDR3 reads TGTGCCAGCAGCGTAGCAGGTACGGATGGCTACACCTTC. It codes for CASSVAGTDGYTF.

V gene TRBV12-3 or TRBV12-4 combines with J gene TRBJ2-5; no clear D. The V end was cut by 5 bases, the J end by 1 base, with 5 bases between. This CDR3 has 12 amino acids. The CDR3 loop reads CASSGVQETQYF. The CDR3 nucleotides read TGTGCCAGCAGTGGGGTCCAAGAGACCCAGTACTTC.

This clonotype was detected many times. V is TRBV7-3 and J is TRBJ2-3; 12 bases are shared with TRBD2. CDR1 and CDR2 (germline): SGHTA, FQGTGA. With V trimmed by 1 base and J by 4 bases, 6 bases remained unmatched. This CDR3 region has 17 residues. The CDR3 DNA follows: TGTGCCAGCAGCTTAATTTCTGGGACTAGCGGGTCAGATACGCAGTATTTT. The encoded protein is CASSLISGTSGSDTQYF. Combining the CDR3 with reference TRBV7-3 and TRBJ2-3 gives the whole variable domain GAGVSQTPSNKVTEKGKYVELRCDPISGHTALYWYRQSLGQGPEFLIYFQGTGAADDSGLPNDRFFAVRPEGSVSTLKIQRTERGDSAVYLCASSLISGTSGSDTQYFGPGTRLTVL.

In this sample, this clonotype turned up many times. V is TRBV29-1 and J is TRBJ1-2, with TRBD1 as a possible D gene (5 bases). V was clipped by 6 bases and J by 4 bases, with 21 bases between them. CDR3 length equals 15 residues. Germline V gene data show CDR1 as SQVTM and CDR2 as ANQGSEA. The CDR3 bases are TGCAGCGTGGATAATGCAGGGTCTTTGGGCTATGGCTACACCTTC. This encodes CSVDNAGSLGYGYTF. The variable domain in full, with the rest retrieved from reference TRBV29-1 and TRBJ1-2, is SAVISQKPSRDICQRGTSLTIQCQVDSQVTMMFWYRQQPGQSLTLIATANQGSEATYESGFVIDKFPISRPNLTFSTLTVSNMSPEDSSIYLCSVDNAGSLGYGYTFGSGTRLTVV.

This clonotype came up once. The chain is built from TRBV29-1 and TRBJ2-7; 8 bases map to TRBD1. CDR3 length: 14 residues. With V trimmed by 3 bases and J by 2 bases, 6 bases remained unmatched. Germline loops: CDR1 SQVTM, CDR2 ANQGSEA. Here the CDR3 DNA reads TGCAGCGTTGATCCCGGGACAGGCCCCTACGAGCAGTACTTC. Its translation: CSVDPGTGPYEQYF.

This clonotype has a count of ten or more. The CDR3 region has the DNA TGTGCCAGCAGCCAAGATTGGCAGGGGGGCTACGAGCAGTACTTC. Protein sequence: CASSQDWQGGYEQYF. This chain connects TRBV3-1 to TRBJ2-7; maybe TRBD1 (7 bases). The V end lost 0 bases, the J end lost 3 bases, and 12 bases lay between the germline ends. The CDR3 extends over 15 amino acids. Germline V gene lookup returns CDR1 LGHDT and CDR2 YNNKEL (reference sequence).

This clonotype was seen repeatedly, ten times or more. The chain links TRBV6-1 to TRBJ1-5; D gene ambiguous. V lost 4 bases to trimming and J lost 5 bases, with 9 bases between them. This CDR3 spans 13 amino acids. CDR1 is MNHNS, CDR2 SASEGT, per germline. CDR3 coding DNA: TGTGCCAGCAGTGTCTTCGCGGATCAGCCCCAGCATTTT. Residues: CASSVFADQPQHF.

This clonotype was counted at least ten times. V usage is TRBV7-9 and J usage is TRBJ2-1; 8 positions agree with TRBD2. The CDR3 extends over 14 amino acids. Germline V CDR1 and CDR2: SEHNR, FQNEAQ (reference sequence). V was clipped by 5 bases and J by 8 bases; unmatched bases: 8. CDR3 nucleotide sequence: TGTGCCAGCAGCCTCGGGACTAGAGGGGATGAGCAGTTCTTC. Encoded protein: CASSLGTRGDEQFF. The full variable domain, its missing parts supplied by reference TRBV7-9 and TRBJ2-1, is DTGVSQNPRHKITKRGQNVTFRCDPISEHNRLYWYRQTLGQGPEFLTYFQNEAQLEKSRLLSDRFSAERPKGSFSTLEIQRTEQGDSAMYLCASSLGTRGDEQFFGPGTRLTVL.

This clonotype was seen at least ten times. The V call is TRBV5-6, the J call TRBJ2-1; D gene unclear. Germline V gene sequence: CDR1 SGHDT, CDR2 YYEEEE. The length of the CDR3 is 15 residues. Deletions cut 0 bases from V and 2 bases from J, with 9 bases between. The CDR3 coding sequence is TGTGCCAGCAGCTTGGGTCAGGCCCCCTACAATGAGCAGTTCTTC. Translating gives CASSLGQAPYNEQFF.

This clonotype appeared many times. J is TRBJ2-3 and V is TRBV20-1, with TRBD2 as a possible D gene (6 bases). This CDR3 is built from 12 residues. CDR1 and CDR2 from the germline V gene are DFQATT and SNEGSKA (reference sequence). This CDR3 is CSLPSGTDTQYF. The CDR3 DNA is TGCAGCCTCCCTAGCGGCACAGATACGCAGTATTTT.

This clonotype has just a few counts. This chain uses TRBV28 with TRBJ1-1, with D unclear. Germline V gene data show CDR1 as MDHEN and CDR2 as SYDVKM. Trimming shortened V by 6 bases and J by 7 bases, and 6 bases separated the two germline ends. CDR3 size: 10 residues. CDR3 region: CASRTNEAFF. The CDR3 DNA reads TGTGCCAGCAGGACTAATGAAGCTTTCTTT.

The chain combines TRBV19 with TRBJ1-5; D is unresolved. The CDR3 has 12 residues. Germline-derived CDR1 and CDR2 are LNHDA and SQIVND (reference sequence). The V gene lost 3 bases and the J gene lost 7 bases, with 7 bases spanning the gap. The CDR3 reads CASSIPLQPQHF. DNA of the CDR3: TGTGCCAGTAGTATCCCTTTACAGCCCCAGCATTTT.

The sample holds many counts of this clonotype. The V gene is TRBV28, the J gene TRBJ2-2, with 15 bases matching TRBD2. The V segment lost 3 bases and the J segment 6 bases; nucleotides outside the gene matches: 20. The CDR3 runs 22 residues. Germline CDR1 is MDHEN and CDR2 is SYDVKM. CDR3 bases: TGTGCCAGCAGTTTTACGTTACCACGGACTAGCGGGAGGGCCGTTCCGGCCGGGGAGCTGTTTTTT. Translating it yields CASSFTLPRTSGRAVPAGELFF.